The following is a T cell receptor beta chain sequence with its context. This clonotype appeared many times. The specificity of this receptor is unknown. No much larger clonotype is one base removed from it; base qualities were not supplied. The record originates from a study of identical twins (dated by TCRdb to about 2016). As for the study more broadly: To test whether fetal clonotypes persist, this study deep-sequenced TCR alpha and beta repertoires from monozygotic twins, from unrelated adults of various ages, and from cord blood. To rule out contamination, replicate twin experiments were performed at different times with different library preparation protocols. Study-wide conclusions, independent of this receptor: Abundant cord blood beta clonotypes carried fewer insertions; young adult naive repertoires showed a weaker similar trend, while memory repertoires showed none. Conclusions relied on cross-sectional statistical analysis, since the same donors could not be followed over many years. Out-of-frame TCR alpha sharing in monozygotic twins was systematically underestimated by recombination models, whereas sharing between unrelated individuals was in agreement with the recombination models. Excess twin sharing in beta out-of-frame sequences was weaker because fewer shared sequences lowered the signal-to-noise ratio. Compared with coincidental sharing between unrelated individuals, an excess of low generation-probability sequences was observed among out-of-frame TCR alpha sequences shared between twins. Invariant T cells such as MAIT and iNKT could partly confound zero-insertion analyses, although diverse VJ usage argued against such confounding for most clonotypes.

The library was produced with 5' RACE. The run used an Illumina HiSeq 2000. A universal primer binding site was added through template switching, and the final cDNA carried a unique molecular identifier so that TCR cDNA molecules could be counted accurately. Specific primers in the conserved constant-segment region were used to synthesize first-strand cDNA for the TCR alpha and beta chains. Each cDNA library was double barcoded, with a SMART-Mk sample barcode plus Illumina barcodes, to control for contamination. TruSeq adapter sequences, together with Illumina sample barcodes, were added in two successive PCR steps. TCR alpha and beta cDNA libraries were sequenced on the Illumina HiSeq platform with custom primers. As for the authors' bioinformatics: MiGEC processed the raw reads to extract unique molecular identifiers, while MiXCR was used to determine the CDR3 positions. For each individual, recombination models were inferred using an EM algorithm with the repgenHMM and IGoR tools. The tcR package in R was used for shared clonotype analysis, with sharing normalized by the product of cloneset sizes. To study raw recombination without the effects of thymic and clonal selection, out-of-frame nonproductive sequences were analyzed. TCRdb reworked the public reads: Q25 trimming with fastp, MiXCR clone assembly, productive beta chains retained. Duplicate CDR3 protein sequences are folded into a single record with the most common DNA and genes. TCRdb assigned the V and J calls; the authors' analysis was not used. The sample records roughly 260,000 distinct CDR3 sequences, approximately 7.8% of which are singletons. In total, the top ten clones hold approximately 5.4% of the sample.

All donors were healthy Caucasians. The twin cohort comprised three pairs of female monozygotic twins, all aged about 18 to 30 years. Positive isolation kits from Invitrogen were used to isolate CD4+ and CD8+ T cell populations. Clipping removes 1 base from V and 2 bases from J, with 3 as the unmatched junction base count. From a lookup of the germline V gene, CDR1 and CDR2 are MGHRA and YSYEKL. Including the terminal cysteine and phenylalanine, the CDR3 comprises 15 residues. Only the CDR3 DNA stays, 45 bases, in frame from base 1. This sample also appeared in a second study, on yellow fever vaccine responses in identical twins. The second publication reports: According to the authors, in identical twins the way T cells responded to vaccination appeared partly convergent and partly personalized. In identical twins, the study followed T cell clones that responded to the vaccine with precision.

The chain links TRBV4-1 with TRBJ2-7, with 9 bases in between that match TRBD2. The specimen sequenced was CD8+ T cells sorted from blood. The clonotype comes from a woman in her late teens or twenties in good health. The nucleotide sequence reads TGCGCCAGCAGCCAAGTGACTAGCGGAACCTACGAGCAGTACTTC. This encodes CASSQVTSGTYEQYF.